Presented here are 25 T cell receptor beta chains from one specimen sequenced in a study of blood T cell repertoires in COVID-19. Repertoires were generated with immunoSEQ multiplex PCR, while TCRdb's copy carries only in-frame clones and drops some. The sample has some 180,000 clones; 84% are singletons. Sequencing was carried out using peripheral blood. The source of these receptors is a man between 65 and 79 years old with active or convalescent COVID-19.

This clone has a single count. The rearrangement links TRBV15 to TRBJ2-1; 11 nucleotides match TRBD2. V lost 8 bases to trimming and J lost 0 bases; unmatched junction nucleotides: 6. Germline CDR1 LNHNV, CDR2 YYDKDF (reference sequence). The CDR3 loop spans 16 amino acids. In DNA form, the CDR3 reads TGTGCCACCGGGACTAGCGGATTCAGCTCCTACAATGAGCAGTTCTTC. Protein sequence: CATGTSGFSSYNEQFF.

The V gene is TRBV10-3, the J gene TRBJ2-5, with 11 bases lining up with TRBD2. The CDR3 has 17 amino acids. Losses at the gene ends were 5 bases for V and 7 bases for J; bases not matched to a gene: 15. Per germline, CDR1 ENHRY and CDR2 SYGVKD. For the CDR3, the DNA is TGTGCCATCAGTCGTACGACTAGCGGGGCTCCCCCAGGGACCCAGTACTTC. Amino acid sequence: CAISRTTSGAPPGTQYF.

This clone was recorded a few times. The rearrangement uses TRBV7-2 and TRBJ1-5, with D unclear. V dropped 2 bases and J dropped 4 bases, with 6 bases sitting between them. Germline CDR1 and CDR2: SGHTA and FQGNSA. The CDR3 spans 13 residues. The CDR3 reads CASSLNINQPQHF. In DNA form, the CDR3 reads TGTGCCAGCAGCTTAAACATAAATCAGCCCCAGCATTTT. Together with reference TRBV7-2 and TRBJ1-5, the CDR3 gives the full variable domain: GAGVSQSPSNKVTEKGKDVELRCDPISGHTALYWYRQSLGQGLEFLIYFQGNSAPDKSGLPSDRFSAERTGGSVSTLTIQRTQQEDSAVYLCASSLNINQPQHFGDGTRLSIL.

The chain recombines TRBV30 with TRBJ1-1; possible D gene TRBD1, 5 bases. Trimming left V 0 bases short and J 0 bases short, with 14 bases between. Germline V gene sequence: CDR1 GTSNPN, CDR2 SVGIG (reference sequence). The CDR3 has 16 residues. The CDR3 reads CAWSVLGGRLNTEAFF. The CDR3 nucleotides are TGTGCCTGGAGTGTACTGGGGGGACGGCTGAACACTGAAGCTTTCTTT.

The chain joins TRBV29-1 to TRBJ1-2; D unclear. Germline V CDR1 and CDR2: SQVTM, ANQGSEA. The CDR3 extends over 14 amino acids. V was clipped by 3 bases and J by 7 bases, with 18 bases between them. The DNA of the CDR3 is TGCAGCGTTGACCTGGGAGGGTCGGTTGTTGGCTACACCTTC. It is translated as CSVDLGGSVVGYTF.

This chain connects TRBV7-9 to TRBJ2-1; TRBD2 agrees at 8 bases. Germline CDR1 SEHNR, CDR2 FQNEAQ (reference sequence). The CDR3 extends over 15 amino acids. The trim removed 3 bases at V and 5 bases at J, leaving 6 bases unmatched. In DNA form, the CDR3 reads TGTGCCAGCAGCTTCACCGGGACTAGAAACAATGAGCAGTTCTTC. Its translation: CASSFTGTRNNEQFF.

The chain recombines TRBV19 with TRBJ1-1; 10 bases match TRBD1. The germline CDR1 and CDR2 sequences are LNHDA and SQIVND (reference sequence). This CDR3 region has 16 residues. The junction had 6 bases not matched to a gene; V was cut back by 5 bases and J by 0 bases. CDR3 in DNA: TGTGCCAGTAGTGGGCGGACAGGGGGTTTGAACACTGAAGCTTTCTTT. Its translation: CASSGRTGGLNTEAFF.

The V gene is TRBV7-6, the J gene TRBJ1-2; 7 bases fit TRBD1. Germline V gene lookup returns CDR1 SGHVS and CDR2 FNYEAQ. V lost 6 bases to trimming and J lost 3 bases; unmatched junction nucleotides: 7. The CDR3 sequence is 14 residues long. DNA for the CDR3: TGTGCCAGCAGTCCATTTCAGGGGGACTATGGCTACACCTTC. This encodes CASSPFQGDYGYTF.

The chain is built from TRBV4-3 and TRBJ1-2; D may be TRBD1 (5 bases). Trimming stripped 0 bases from V and 8 bases from J, with 10 bases between. Germline CDR1 LGHNA, CDR2 YSLEER. This CDR3 has 13 amino acids. CDR3 nucleotides: TGCGCCAGCAGCCAAGAACCAGGGCTAGGCTACACCTTC. Translating gives CASSQEPGLGYTF.

This sequence joins TRBV6-5 and TRBJ2-3; TRBD2 is a possible D gene (6 bases). CDR1 is MNHEY, CDR2 SVGAGI, per germline. The CDR3 has 15 residues. Trimming cost V 6 bases and J 3 bases, with 16 bases left between them. CDR3 region: CASSPTGVGTDTQYF. For the CDR3, the DNA is TGTGCCAGCAGCCCCACGGGAGTTGGTACAGATACGCAGTATTTT.

The V call is TRBV12-3 or TRBV12-4, the J call TRBJ2-7; tentatively, D is TRBD2 (5 bases). This CDR3 has 13 residues. V was trimmed by 6 bases and J by 6 bases, leaving 15 bases between them. The CDR3 loop reads CASRDSLAPEQYF. The CDR3 nucleotides read TGTGCCAGCAGGGACTCCTTGGCCCCCGAGCAGTACTTC.

This chain uses TRBV9 with TRBJ1-6; no reliable D call. The germline CDR1 and CDR2 sequences are SGDLS and YYNGEE. The CDR3 is made up of 13 amino acids. V was shortened by 4 bases and J by 8 bases, with 10 bases between the two germline ends. CDR3 region: CASSLLQDSPLHF. CDR3 bases: TGTGCCAGCAGCCTCCTCCAGGATTCACCCCTCCACTTT. Variable domain in full (rest from reference TRBV9 and TRBJ1-6): DSGVTQTPKHLITATGQRVTLRCSPRSGDLSVYWYQQSLDQGLQFLIQYYNGEERAKGNILERFSAQQFPDLHSELNLSSLELGDSALYFCASSLLQDSPLHFGNGTRLTVT.

CDR3 loop: CASSSVAGTSSEQFF. DNA of the CDR3: TGTGCCAGCAGTTCAGTAGCGGGGACTAGTAGTGAGCAGTTCTTC. The chain recombines TRBV7-2 with TRBJ2-1; 8 nucleotides align to TRBD2. The V segment lost 6 bases and the J segment 9 bases; nucleotides outside the gene matches: 13. Germline V gives CDR1 SGHTA, CDR2 FQGNSA. CDR3 length: 15 residues.

V usage is TRBV4-3 and J usage is TRBJ2-7; no firm D call. CDR3 length: 14 residues. Germline V gene data show CDR1 as LGHNA and CDR2 as YSLEER. V lost 1 base to trimming and J lost 1 base, with 8 bases between them. CDR3 residues: CASSQGLASYEQYF. CDR3 nucleotides: TGCGCCAGCAGCCAAGGCCTGGCATCCTACGAGCAGTACTTC.

This CDR3 reads CASSSPVQGYPPQHF. CDR3 sequence (DNA): TGTGCCAGCAGCAGTCCGGTGCAGGGTTATCCGCCCCAGCATTTT. V gene TRBV11-3 combines with J gene TRBJ1-5; TRBD1 is a possible D gene (5 bases). Germline values: CDR1 SGHNT, CDR2 YENEEA. The V and J ends lost 5 bases and 9 bases respectively, with 20 bases between them. CDR3 length: 15 residues.

This clone was picked up one time. J is TRBJ2-3 and V is TRBV5-4; tentatively, D is TRBD1 (5 bases). Trimming took off 4 bases at V and 6 bases at J, with 12 bases between the two ends. Germline CDR1 is SGHNT and CDR2 is YYREEE (reference sequence). CDR3 length: 13 amino acids. CDR3 in amino acids: CASSPPRADTQYF. DNA for the CDR3: TGTGCCAGCAGCCCCCCCAGGGCGGATACGCAGTATTTT.

The rearrangement uses TRBV19 and TRBJ2-7, with 11 bases identical to TRBD2. V lost 6 bases to trimming and J lost 0 bases; unmatched junction nucleotides: 1. The CDR3 runs 14 residues. Germline CDR1 is LNHDA and CDR2 is SQIVND (reference sequence). The CDR3 bases are TGTGCCAGTAGACTAGCGGGGGACTCCTACGAGCAGTACTTC. Translated, it gives CASRLAGDSYEQYF.

This clone was picked up one time. The chain is built from TRBV25-1 and TRBJ2-1; D is ambiguous. The V end was cut by 4 bases, the J end by 3 bases, with 7 bases between. CDR3 length: 13 residues. Looked up from germline, CDR1 is MGHDK and CDR2 is SYGVNS. CDR3 DNA: TGTGCCAGCAGTGCCACAGTCTACAATGAGCAGTTCTTC. Translation: CASSATVYNEQFF.

The chain links TRBV7-8 to TRBJ1-1; no definite D call. The V gene lost 1 base and the J gene lost 6 bases, with 12 bases spanning the gap. CDR1 is SGHVS, CDR2 FQNEAQ, per germline. The CDR3 length is 14 residues. CDR3 in amino acids: CASSLGRRGSEAFF. Written as DNA, the CDR3 is TGTGCCAGCAGCTTAGGGCGTCGCGGGTCTGAAGCTTTCTTT.

The V and J genes are TRBV24-1 and TRBJ2-1; D gene ambiguous. There are 16 residues in the CDR3. Trimming cost V 3 bases and J 4 bases, with 15 bases left between them. Germline CDR1 reads KGHDR; CDR2 reads SFDVKD. CDR3 bases: TGTGCCACCAGTGATCCAGGCACCCGTGATTACAATGAGCAGTTCTTC. Protein: CATSDPGTRDYNEQFF.

The chain employs TRBV7-2 and TRBJ2-1; TRBD1 matches at 9 bases. Per germline, CDR1 SGHTA and CDR2 FQGNSA. The CDR3 consists of 15 residues. V shed 0 bases, J shed 8 bases, and the junction held 5 bases outside the gene matches. The CDR3 DNA is TGTGCCAGCAGCTTAGCGCTTACAGGGGGCCATGAGCAGTTCTTC. Protein: CASSLALTGGHEQFF.

The chain joins TRBV4-3 to TRBJ2-2; 9 bases map to TRBD1. V gave up 0 bases and J gave up 7 bases; unmatched junction bases: 12. This CDR3 has 18 amino acids. In germline, CDR1 is LGHNA, CDR2 YSLEER. Here the CDR3 DNA reads TGCGCCAGCAGCCAAGACTTCCTAGGACAGGGGACGGTCGGGGAGCTGTTTTTT. Translating it yields CASSQDFLGQGTVGELFF.

This clone is a singleton in its sample. The chain has TRBV5-4 and TRBJ1-1; perhaps TRBD1 as D (5 bases). Per germline, CDR1 SGHNT and CDR2 YYREEE (reference sequence). Between the trimmed V and J ends, which lost 0 bases and 0 bases, there was a span of 12 bases. The CDR3 loop spans 16 amino acids. The CDR3 coding sequence is TGTGCCAGCAGCTTGGGCCGACAGCTTATGAACACTGAAGCTTTCTTT. Its protein is CASSLGRQLMNTEAFF. The complete variable domain, with remaining parts taken from reference TRBV5-4 and TRBJ1-1, reads ETGVTQSPTHLIKTRGQQVTLRCSSQSGHNTVSWYQQALGQGPQFIFQYYREEENGRGNFPPRFSGLQFPNYSSELNVNALELDDSALYLCASSLGRQLMNTEAFFGQGTRLTVV.

Only one count was recorded for this clone. The J gene is TRBJ2-3, the V gene TRBV24-1, with 7 bases fitting TRBD1. CDR1 is KGHDR and CDR2 is SFDVKD in the germline V gene. The CDR3 has 15 residues. V shed 5 bases and J 1 base; nucleotides not matched to a gene: 5. The CDR3 loop is CATSVRQGRTDTQYF. In DNA, the CDR3 is TGTGCCACCAGTGTCAGACAGGGACGCACAGATACGCAGTATTTT.

V gene TRBV30 combines with J gene TRBJ1-6, with 8 bases identical to TRBD1. This CDR3 is built from 13 residues. J gave up 11 bases and V 8 bases, and 11 bases lay outside the gene matches. CDR1 is GTSNPN and CDR2 is SVGIG in the germline V gene (reference sequence). The CDR3 DNA is TGTGCCCTGGCAGGGGGCAAATGGGCACCCCTCCACTTT. It translates to CALAGGKWAPLHF.